The 27 T cell receptor beta chains reported below all come from one sample, sequenced in a study of response to subunit inactivated influenza vaccine. Via MiXCR, TCRdb re-called the RT-PCR reads, giving one row per CDR3 protein. The sample has fewer than 650,000 distinct CDR3 sequences, approximately 12% seen once. The specimen was PBMCs from blood, collected roughly 48 days after vaccination. These TCRs come from a man between 45 and 60 years old who received an inactivated influenza vaccine.

This clonotype was detected only a few times. The rearrangement joins TRBV7-6 to TRBJ2-3; 8 bases agree with TRBD2. The CDR3 spans 16 residues. V lost 5 bases and J lost 2; bases outside the gene matches: 9. From germline, CDR1 is SGHVS and CDR2 FNYEAQ. The CDR3 bases are TGTGCCAGCAGCCTTGCGGGGGGCCCTCTCACAGATACGCAGTATTTT. Translated, it gives CASSLAGGPLTDTQYF.

As regards this clonotype: The CDR3 ends on some other residue instead of the conserved phenylalanine or tryptophan, so this is likely a read error. It is unclear where the CDR3 begins or ends on the DNA, so no DNA is shown, and the CDR3 is as TCRdb lists it. The CDR3 sequence is CASSMGHTP. J is TRBJ2-5 and V is TRBV5-6. The V gene's germline CDR1 is SGHDT and CDR2 YYEEEE. Ends included, the CDR3 has 9 residues.

J is TRBJ2-3 and V is TRBV3-1, with no clear D. The CDR3 totals 16 residues. Germline V gives CDR1 LGHDT, CDR2 YNNKEL (reference sequence). V was shortened by 3 bases and J by 5 bases, with 18 bases between the two germline ends. The DNA of the CDR3 is TGTGCCAGCAGCCAGGCCAACACCCTTTTGCGAGATACGCAGTATTTT. Its translation: CASSQANTLLRDTQYF.

The chain carries TRBV12-3 or TRBV12-4 and TRBJ2-1, with 13 nucleotides matching TRBD2. The length of the CDR3 is 17 residues. J lost 0 bases, V lost 1 base, and 0 bases had no gene match. The CDR3 coding sequence is TGTGCCAGCAGTTTAGGGACTAGCGGGAGCTCCTACAATGAGCAGTTCTTC. Translation gives CASSLGTSGSSYNEQFF.

This clonotype was seen repeatedly, ten times or more. The chain couples TRBV27 to TRBJ2-7, with TRBD1 as a possible D gene (6 bases). Germline CDR1 reads MNHEY; CDR2 reads SMNVEV (reference sequence). The CDR3 is made up of 14 amino acids. The V end lost 3 bases, the J end lost 3 bases, and 12 bases lay between the germline ends. The CDR3 here is CASSLDGQYYEQYF. DNA of the CDR3: TGTGCCAGCAGTTTGGACGGACAGTACTACGAGCAGTACTTC.

This clonotype appeared a few times. The chain couples TRBV7-2 to TRBJ2-3, with D maybe TRBD2 (5 bases). Deletions cut 5 bases from V and 2 bases from J, with 14 bases between. Germline loops: CDR1 SGHTA, CDR2 FQGNSA. This CDR3 spans 15 amino acids. The DNA of the CDR3 is TGTGCCAGCAGCGGACTCGGAGATCACACAGATACGCAGTATTTT. Its protein product is CASSGLGDHTDTQYF.

J is TRBJ2-5 and V is TRBV12-3 or TRBV12-4; D gene ambiguous. The CDR3 extends over 13 amino acids. V was shortened by 5 bases and J by 1 base, with 8 bases between the two germline ends. The CDR3 region has the DNA TGTGCCAGCAGTCCCCGGCCCCAAGAGACCCAGTACTTC. It specifies CASSPRPQETQYF.

J is TRBJ1-1 and V is TRBV7-2; D unresolved. The V end lost 1 base, the J end lost 8 bases, and 11 bases lay between the germline ends. CDR3 length: 13 residues. Germline CDR1 is SGHTA and CDR2 is FQGNSA. CDR3 residues: CASSLGLEREAFF. CDR3 in DNA: TGTGCCAGCAGCTTAGGCCTGGAAAGAGAAGCTTTCTTT.

This chain links TRBV9 with TRBJ1-2, with TRBD1 identical over 7 bases. Germline CDR1 SGDLS, CDR2 YYNGEE. V was pared by 0 bases and J by 5 bases, with 7 bases of the junction left unmatched. The CDR3 has 15 amino acids. This chain's CDR3 is CASSVANQGVYGYTF. CDR3 nucleotide sequence: TGTGCCAGCAGCGTAGCGAACCAGGGGGTTTATGGCTACACCTTC.

The sample holds many counts of this clonotype. This chain uses TRBV4-3 with TRBJ2-1; D perhaps matches TRBD2 (7 bases). Trimming stripped 0 bases from V and 7 bases from J, with 22 bases between. The CDR3 totals 18 residues. CDR1 is LGHNA, CDR2 YSLEER, per germline. The CDR3: CASSQDLGGGKYLNEQFF. DNA for the CDR3: TGCGCCAGCAGCCAAGATCTGGGGGGGGGCAAGTACCTGAATGAGCAGTTCTTC.

The V and J genes are TRBV20-1 and TRBJ2-5; 8 positions match TRBD1. The CDR3 covers 16 residues. V trimming: 2 bases; J trimming: 4 bases; junction bases outside the gene matches: 12. The germline CDR1 and CDR2 sequences are DFQATT and SNEGSKA (reference sequence). CDR3 protein: CSARKMDRASGETQYF. Written as DNA, the CDR3 is TGCAGTGCTAGAAAAATGGACAGGGCCTCGGGAGAGACCCAGTACTTC.

The CDR3 coding sequence is TGTGCCAGCTACGACCGGGACGGGGCGGATGGTACGCAGTATTTT. It specifies CASYDRDGADGTQYF. This chain connects TRBV11-1 to TRBJ2-3; D may be TRBD1 or TRBD2 (5 bases each). CDR3 size: 15 residues. Trimming left V 8 bases short and J 8 bases short, with 23 bases between. Germline assignment: CDR1 SGHAT and CDR2 FQDESV (reference sequence). Based on the CDR3 plus reference TRBV11-1 and TRBJ2-3, the full variable domain is EAEVAQSPRYKITEKSQAVAFWCDPISGHATLYWYRQILGQGPELLVQFQDESVVDDSQLPKDRFSAERLKGVDSTLKIQPAELGDSAMYLCASYDRDGADGTQYFGPGTRLTVL.

This clonotype was detected many times. In DNA form, the CDR3 reads TGCAGTGCTAGACAGGGCCCCACCTACGAGCAGTACTTC. The encoded protein is CSARQGPTYEQYF. The chain is built from TRBV20-1 and TRBJ2-7; tentatively, D is TRBD1 (5 bases). The CDR3 has 13 amino acids. In germline, CDR1 is DFQATT, CDR2 SNEGSKA (reference sequence). The V gene lost 2 bases and the J gene lost 2 bases, with 10 bases spanning the gap.

The rearrangement uses TRBV12-3 or TRBV12-4 and TRBJ1-2, with 8 positions matching TRBD1. The trim removed 3 bases at V and 8 bases at J, leaving 17 bases unmatched. The CDR3 is made up of 17 amino acids. The CDR3 region has the DNA TGTGCCAGCAGTTTTCTTCTGCTGTCGGCGACAGGGGAGGGCTACACCTTC. Protein product: CASSFLLLSATGEGYTF.

This sequence joins TRBV20-1 and TRBJ1-1; 10 bases map to TRBD1. Germline CDR1 reads DFQATT; CDR2 reads SNEGSKA (reference sequence). With V trimmed by 3 bases and J by 5 bases, 9 bases remained unmatched. CDR3 length: 15 amino acids. Here the CDR3 DNA reads TGCAGTGCTAGTGCCGGGGGACAGGGGAGGACTGAAGCTTTCTTT. This codes for CSASAGGQGRTEAFF.

This clonotype was recorded many times. This rearrangement joins TRBV12-3 or TRBV12-4 to TRBJ1-6; D is uncertain. This CDR3 contains 12 residues. V was pared by 2 bases and J by 8 bases, with 4 bases between. Here the CDR3 DNA reads TGTGCCAGCAGTTTACAGGATTCACCCCTCCACTTT. Translated: CASSLQDSPLHF.

In this sample, this clonotype turned up a few times. The J gene is TRBJ2-5, the V gene TRBV3-1, with 14 nucleotides matching TRBD2. The CDR3 consists of 17 residues. The trim removed 2 bases at V and 7 bases at J, leaving 9 bases unmatched. The germline gives CDR1 LGHDT, CDR2 YNNKEL (reference sequence). The CDR3 is CASSQKPGLAGEGTQYF. CDR3 coding DNA: TGTGCCAGCAGCCAAAAACCGGGACTAGCGGGAGAGGGGACCCAGTACTTC.

In its sample, this clonotype was seen a few times. This chain uses TRBV11-2 with TRBJ2-1; 13 nucleotides align to TRBD2. CDR3 length: 12 residues. CDR1 and CDR2 from the germline V gene are SGHAT and FQNNGV. Trimming cost V 5 bases and J 15 bases; bases outside gene matches: 4. CDR3 sequence reads: CASSLTSGRAFF. CDR3 nucleotides: TGTGCCAGCAGCCTTACTAGCGGGAGGGCGTTCTTC.

This clonotype was detected only a few times. The J gene is TRBJ1-1, the V gene TRBV5-1, with D perhaps TRBD1 (5 bases). Looked up from germline, CDR1 is SGHRS and CDR2 is YFSETQ. The V and J ends lost 0 bases and 6 bases respectively, with 12 bases between them. The CDR3 extends over 14 amino acids. The CDR3 DNA follows: TGCGCCAGCAGCTTGGAGGCAGGGCGCCCTGAAGCTTTCTTT. Its translation: CASSLEAGRPEAFF.

This clonotype was recorded a few times. The chain joins TRBV11-3 to TRBJ2-5, with 8 bases fitting TRBD1. V gave up 4 bases and J gave up 3 bases; unmatched junction bases: 7. Looked up from germline, CDR1 is SGHNT and CDR2 is YENEEA. The CDR3 consists of 15 residues. The CDR3 loop reads CASSSETGGKETQYF. The CDR3 nucleotides are TGTGCCAGCAGCTCAGAAACAGGGGGAAAAGAGACCCAGTACTTC.

The chain has TRBV6-5 and TRBJ1-3; 10 bases map to TRBD1. Germline V gene lookup returns CDR1 MNHEY and CDR2 SVGAGI. V gave up 1 base and J gave up 0 bases; unmatched junction bases: 6. The CDR3 is 18 amino acids. In DNA form, the CDR3 reads TGTGCCAGCAGTTACTTGCGGGACAGGGGAGGCTCTGGAAACACCATATATTTT. Translation: CASSYLRDRGGSGNTIYF.

CDR3 coding DNA: TGTGCCAGCAGTTTCGTTCAGGCCTACGAGCAGTACTTC. Protein sequence: CASSFVQAYEQYF. The rearrangement links TRBV12-3 or TRBV12-4 to TRBJ2-7; D remains unclear. The CDR3 is made up of 13 amino acids. V was cut by 3 bases and J by 2 bases, with 8 bases left in between.

This clonotype was picked up many times. The J gene is TRBJ2-4, the V gene TRBV12-3 or TRBV12-4, with D possibly TRBD2 on 5 matching bases. V lost 2 bases and J lost 6, with 11 bases in between. CDR3 size: 14 residues. CDR3 nucleotides: TGTGCCAGCAGTTTATCAGGACGGGGAAACATTCAGTACTTC. Its protein product is CASSLSGRGNIQYF.

The chain uses TRBV19 and TRBJ2-1; TRBD2 aligns across 8 bases. Germline V gene sequence: CDR1 LNHDA, CDR2 SQIVND (reference sequence). The length of the CDR3 is 16 residues. J was trimmed by 3 bases and V by 2 bases; bases with no gene match: 6. As DNA, the CDR3 is TGTGCCAGTAGTATACGTCGAGCGGGGGTCTACAATGAGCAGTTCTTC. Protein sequence: CASSIRRAGVYNEQFF. Using reference TRBV19 and TRBJ2-1 for the parts outside the CDR3, the full variable domain is DGGITQSPKYLFRKEGQNVTLSCEQNLNHDAMYWYRQDPGQGLRLIYYSQIVNDFQKGDIAEGYSVSREKKESFPLTVTSAQKNPTAFYLCASSIRRAGVYNEQFFGPGTRLTVL.

This clonotype has only a few counts. V usage is TRBV7-9 and J usage is TRBJ2-5; 12 nucleotides align to TRBD1. Germline lookup yields CDR1 SEHNR and CDR2 FQNEAQ (reference sequence). The CDR3 is 17 residues long. Unmatched junction bases numbered 3, after V lost 0 bases and J lost 1 base. The CDR3: CASSLAGTGGFQETQYF. The CDR3 nucleotides are TGTGCCAGCAGCTTAGCCGGGACAGGGGGCTTCCAAGAGACCCAGTACTTC.

CDR3 region: CASSNLRGQETQYF. The CDR3 nucleotides read TGTGCCAGCAGCAACCTGAGGGGGCAAGAGACCCAGTACTTC. The V and J genes are TRBV11-2 and TRBJ2-5; a possible D gene is TRBD1 (6 bases). The CDR3 loop spans 14 amino acids. V lost 5 bases and J lost 2, with 12 bases in between. Germline CDR1 is SGHAT and CDR2 is FQNNGV.

There are a few counts of this clonotype. The CDR3 coding sequence is TGTGCCAGCAGTCCACTCCGGTCTAACTATGGCTACACCTTC. It specifies CASSPLRSNYGYTF. V usage is TRBV12-3 or TRBV12-4 and J usage is TRBJ1-2, with D hard to call. The CDR3 runs to 14 residues. V lost 5 bases and J lost 0, with 10 bases in between.